Only a few counts were recorded for the clone carrying this T cell receptor (beta chain). The data are from a study of CD8 T cells in ankylosing spondylitis. Via MiXCR, TCRdb re-called the 5' RACE reads, giving one row per CDR3 protein. The table has 380,000 or so distinct CDR3 sequences, roughly 22% seen once. CDR3 length equals 15 residues. V was pared by 6 bases and J by 6 bases, with 11 bases of the junction left unmatched. Germline-derived CDR1 and CDR2 are SGHVS and FQNEAQ. The TCR comes from a male donor with ankylosing spondylitis or in good health (not recorded which). The sample was blood, either unsorted or a sorted T cell fraction (not recorded which). The rearrangement links TRBV7-8 to TRBJ2-3, with 8 bases that match TRBD2. The chain's CDR3 is CASRGYSGGTDTQYF. CDR3 nucleotides: TGTGCCAGCAGGGGCTATTCGGGGGGGACGGATACGCAGTATTTT.